These 19 T cell receptor beta chains originate from one sample sequenced in a study of CD8 T cell repertoires and HIV-1 epitope variants (dated by TCRdb to the early 2020s). These receptors have no known antigen. Receptor libraries were prepared by the immunoSEQ multiplex PCR assay. TCRdb retrieved this table from immuneACCESS and kept in-frame rearrangements only. Not all clones are present; in checked studies, unresolved V genes account for under half, and no reason is known for the remainder. The sample records a few thousand clones, nearly 70% of which are singletons. Around 40% of the sample lies in the top ten. Sequencing was carried out using cultured CD8+ T cells derived from PBMCs. Source of these receptors: a male donor with HIV.

This clone has only a few counts. The chain is built from TRBV5-6 and TRBJ1-1, with D possibly matching TRBD1 (6 bases). The CDR3 has 13 residues. CDR1 is SGHDT, CDR2 YYEEEE, per germline. The V end lost 0 bases, the J end lost 4 bases, and 7 bases lay between the germline ends. The DNA of the CDR3 is TGTGCCAGCAGCTTGGGGGGGCTCACTGAAGCTTTCTTT. Translated, it gives CASSLGGLTEAFF.

The chain employs TRBV27 and TRBJ1-1, with D possibly being TRBD1 (6 bases). Germline lookup yields CDR1 MNHEY and CDR2 SMNVEV (reference sequence). The V end lost 2 bases, the J end lost 8 bases, and 15 bases lay between the germline ends. There are 14 residues in the CDR3. CDR3 residues: CASSLTGGLTEAFF. The CDR3 DNA sequence: TGTGCCAGCAGTTTAACGGGGGGCTTGACAGAAGCTTTCTTT.

The chain joins TRBV7-6 to TRBJ2-7; TRBD1 or TRBD2 may be the D gene (5 bases each). V was clipped by 5 bases and J by 2 bases, with 16 bases between them. The germline V gene has CDR1 SGHVS and CDR2 FNYEAQ. The CDR3 runs to 15 residues. CDR3 in amino acids: CASSQNPGAPYEQYF. The CDR3 DNA reads as TGTGCCAGCAGCCAAAACCCCGGGGCTCCCTACGAGCAGTACTTC.

A remark on this clone: One junction end disagrees with the germline gene, perhaps due to a read error. The chain joins TRBV7-7 to TRBJ2-1, with D maybe TRBD2 (6 bases). This CDR3 spans 14 amino acids. The germline CDR1 and CDR2 sequences are SSHAT and FNYEAQ (reference sequence). CDR3 coding DNA: TGTGCTAGCAGCTCGGGACTGAACGACAATGAGCAGTTCTTC. This translates into CASSSGLNDNEQFF.

This clone was observed a single time. The chain joins TRBV5-6 to TRBJ2-3; 7 bases map to TRBD2. V gave up 6 bases and J gave up 5 bases; unmatched junction bases: 9. The germline CDR1 and CDR2 sequences are SGHDT and YYEEEE. The CDR3 loop spans 14 amino acids. The CDR3 sequence: CASTLGGSGDTQYF. CDR3 in DNA: TGTGCCAGCACTTTGGGGGGGTCTGGAGATACGCAGTATTTT. Full variable domain (outside the CDR3, taken from reference TRBV5-6 and TRBJ2-3): DAGVTQSPTHLIKTRGQQVTLRCSPKSGHDTVSWYQQALGQGPQFIFQYYEEEERQRGNFPDRFSGHQFPNYSSELNVNALLLGDSALYLCASTLGGSGDTQYFGPGTRLTVL.

This clone was found once. The V gene is TRBV6-5, the J gene TRBJ1-3; D is unresolved. Per germline, CDR1 MNHEY and CDR2 SVGAGI. V lost 7 bases and J 0 bases, leaving 7 bases between the germline ends. CDR3 length: 13 amino acids. The CDR3 nucleotides are TGTGCCAGCAACCAGGCCTCTGGAAACACCATATATTTT. Translation gives CASNQASGNTIYF.

This sequence joins TRBV6-9 and TRBJ2-2, with TRBD1 as a possible D gene (6 bases). The CDR3 consists of 13 residues. Germline V lookup: CDR1 MNHGY, CDR2 SVAAGI. V dropped 6 bases and J dropped 4 bases, with 9 bases sitting between them. The CDR3, as DNA: TGTGCCAGCAGCTCGGACAGCACCGGGGAGCTGTTTTTT. Translation: CASSSDSTGELFF.

This clone has a handful of counts. The CDR3 DNA sequence: TGCAGCATCAAGACAGGGATAGACACTGAAGCTTTCTTT. Its protein product is CSIKTGIDTEAFF. The J gene is TRBJ1-1, the V gene TRBV29-1, with TRBD1 matching over 7 bases. V shed 8 bases, J shed 3 bases, and the junction held 9 bases outside the gene matches. The length of the CDR3 is 13 residues. Germline CDR1 reads SQVTM; CDR2 reads ANQGSEA. Based on the CDR3 plus reference TRBV29-1 and TRBJ1-1, the full variable domain is SAVISQKPSRDICQRGTSLTIQCQVDSQVTMMFWYRQQPGQSLTLIATANQGSEATYESGFVIDKFPISRPNLTFSTLTVSNMSPEDSSIYLCSIKTGIDTEAFFGQGTRLTVV.

The chain carries TRBV11-3 and TRBJ2-7; D not resolved. This CDR3 is 12 amino acids long. Germline V CDR1 and CDR2: SGHNT, YENEEA. V lost 2 bases and J 5 bases, leaving 7 bases between the germline ends. The CDR3 DNA is TGTGCCAGCAGCTTACAGGAGAACGAGCAGTACTTC. Its protein product is CASSLQENEQYF.

This chain joins TRBV13 and TRBJ2-7; no clear D. Germline values: CDR1 PRHDT, CDR2 FYEKMQ (reference sequence). The CDR3 covers 15 residues. V lost 2 bases and J lost 2, with 13 bases in between. CDR3 in DNA: TGTGCCAGCAGCTTATCTACCTTTCTAGCCTACGAGCAGTACTTC. Amino acids: CASSLSTFLAYEQYF.

The V call is TRBV15, the J call TRBJ1-4; weak D call: TRBD1 (6 bases). Germline CDR1 LNHNV, CDR2 YYDKDF (reference sequence). V shed 0 bases and J shed 7 bases, with 15 bases lying between them. The CDR3 is made up of 16 amino acids. CDR3 DNA sequence: TGTGCCACCAGCAGAGATGTCTCGGCAGGGGCTGAAAAACTGTTTTTT. Encoded protein: CATSRDVSAGAEKLFF.

The rearrangement uses TRBV10-1 and TRBJ2-1; D is unclear. The germline gives CDR1 WNHNN, CDR2 SYGVQD (reference sequence). The CDR3 length is 12 residues. V was shortened by 10 bases and J by 2 bases, with 9 bases between the two germline ends. The CDR3 is CANRGAYNEQFF. Written as DNA, the CDR3 is TGCGCCAACCGCGGCGCCTACAATGAGCAGTTCTTC.

The gene calls are TRBV4-1 and TRBJ1-1; D unresolved. The CDR3 has 16 amino acids. Trimming removed 0 bases from V and 0 bases from J, with 11 bases in between. Germline CDR1 is MGHRA and CDR2 is YSYEKL. For the CDR3, the DNA is TGCGCCAGCAGCCAAGATGATGAACACCTGAACACTGAAGCTTTCTTT. This codes for CASSQDDEHLNTEAFF.

The chain combines TRBV7-6 with TRBJ2-2; D gene ambiguous. V was trimmed by 2 bases and J by 7 bases, leaving 8 bases between them. The length of the CDR3 is 13 residues. Germline CDR1 reads SGHVS; CDR2 reads FNYEAQ. The CDR3 coding sequence is TGTGCCAGCAGCTTAAATACGGGCGGGGAGCTGTTTTTT. Translating gives CASSLNTGGELFF.

The chain combines TRBV5-8 with TRBJ2-7, with 8 bases aligning to TRBD2. CDR3 size: 15 residues. The germline gives CDR1 SGHTS, CDR2 YDEGEE. Trimming removed 2 bases from V and 7 bases from J; junction bases left unmatched: 11. CDR3 protein: CASSFGLAGLGEQYF. The CDR3 region has the DNA TGTGCCAGCAGCTTTGGGCTAGCGGGTTTGGGAGAGCAGTACTTC.

Here the CDR3 reads CASKTDRYNEQFF. CDR3 sequence (DNA): TGTGCCAGCAAGACGGACCGATACAATGAGCAGTTCTTC. This chain joins TRBV2 and TRBJ2-1; D is unresolved. Germline V CDR1 and CDR2: SNHLY, FYNNEI. This CDR3 contains 13 residues. Trimming cost V 7 bases and J 4 bases, with 11 bases left between them. The full variable domain, its missing parts supplied by reference TRBV2 and TRBJ2-1, is EPEVTQTPSHQVTQMGQEVILRCVPISNHLYFYWYRQILGQKVEFLVSFYNNEISEKSEIFDDQFSVERPDGSNFTLKIRSTKLEDSAMYFCASKTDRYNEQFFGPGTRLTVL.

The chain is built from TRBV7-9 and TRBJ2-5, with D perhaps given as TRBD1 or TRBD2 (5 bases each). This CDR3 has 16 residues. V lost 6 bases and J lost 2, with 19 bases in between. Germline V gene data show CDR1 as SEHNR and CDR2 as FQNEAQ (reference sequence). The DNA for the CDR3 is TGTGCCAGCAGTCCTGTCCCGGGACGTAGACAAGAGACCCAGTACTTC. This gives the protein CASSPVPGRRQETQYF.

This chain joins TRBV28 and TRBJ1-3; D is perhaps TRBD1 (5 bases). Trimming left V 6 bases short and J 0 bases short, with 12 bases between. Germline V gene data show CDR1 as MDHEN and CDR2 as SYDVKM. The CDR3 runs 15 residues. CDR3 residues: CASSPGRDSGNTIYF. The CDR3 bases are TGTGCCAGCAGCCCGGGACGGGACTCTGGAAACACCATATATTTT.

The rearrangement joins TRBV27 to TRBJ1-1; D uncertain. V was trimmed by 0 bases and J by 2 bases, leaving 13 bases between them. The germline V gene has CDR1 MNHEY and CDR2 SMNVEV (reference sequence). This CDR3 spans 16 amino acids. CDR3 coding DNA: TGTGCCAGCAGTTTATCAGGGATCGCCATCAACACTGAAGCTTTCTTT. This translates into CASSLSGIAINTEAFF.